These T cell receptor beta chains were read from a single sample in a study of Tregs in tolerant kidney transplant recipients. The method was immunoSEQ multiplex PCR; TCRdb's version includes in-frame clones alone and lacks a portion of them. This table holds roughly 20,000 clones, less than 70% found once. Which antigens these TCRs recognize remains unknown. Sequences were obtained from Tregs from blood cultured with allogeneic cells. All receptors come from a human donor in good health. Both conserved end residues are part of each CDR3. Fields, in order: D gene, V gene, clone size, J gene, CDR3 protein, CDR3 DNA. A D gene is named only where the DNA matches it firmly. The listing skips clone size in some rows; elsewhere it reads once, few, many or a size class.

D: TRBD1
V: TRBV29-1
size: -
J: TRBJ2-7
CDR3: CSAGQGAREQYF
DNA: TGCAGCGCTGGACAGGGGGCAAGGGAGCAGTACTTC

D: TRBD1
V: TRBV18
size: -
J: TRBJ1-5
CDR3: CASSPGTGYSNQPQHF
DNA: TGTGCCAGCTCACCGGGGACAGGGTATAGCAATCAGCCCCAGCATTTT

D: TRBD1
V: TRBV19
size: -
J: TRBJ1-2
CDR3: CASTSLPGQPYGYTF
DNA: TGTGCCAGTACCTCACTTCCGGGACAGCCCTATGGCTACACCTTC

D: -
V: TRBV7-6
size: -
J: TRBJ1-1
CDR3: CASSFVQGTEAFF
DNA: TGTGCCAGCAGCTTCGTTCAAGGTACTGAAGCTTTCTTT

D: TRBD1
V: TRBV4-2
size: -
J: TRBJ1-1
CDR3: CASSQGLATGGTEAFF
DNA: TGTGCCAGCAGCCAAGGATTAGCGACAGGGGGAACTGAAGCTTTCTTT

D: TRBD1
V: TRBV6-5
size: -
J: TRBJ2-7
CDR3: CASRNSGTGAYEQYF
DNA: TGTGCCAGCAGGAACTCCGGGACAGGAGCCTACGAGCAGTACTTC

D: TRBD1
V: TRBV7-9
size: -
J: TRBJ2-3
CDR3: CASSFNRGLWADTQYF
DNA: TGTGCCAGCAGCTTTAACAGGGGGCTATGGGCAGATACGCAGTATTTT

D: -
V: TRBV18
size: -
J: TRBJ2-2
CDR3: CASSPSGRLNTGELFF
DNA: TGTGCCAGCTCACCCTCAGGGAGACTCAACACCGGGGAGCTGTTTTTT

D: -
V: TRBV11-1
size: -
J: TRBJ2-1
CDR3: CASSLPYNEQFF
DNA: TGTGCCAGCAGCTTGCCGTACAATGAGCAGTTCTTC

D: TRBD2
V: TRBV27
size: -
J: TRBJ2-1
CDR3: CASSLWTSGTREQFF
DNA: TGTGCCAGCAGTTTATGGACTAGCGGGACCCGGGAGCAGTTCTTC

D: TRBD1
V: TRBV5-1
size: -
J: TRBJ2-7
CDR3: CASSSGQVKFSYEQYF
DNA: TGCGCCAGCAGCAGTGGACAGGTGAAATTCTCCTACGAGCAGTACTTC

D: -
V: TRBV18
size: once
J: TRBJ1-4
CDR3: CASSPLQQHNEKLFF
DNA: TGTGCCAGCTCACCACTGCAACAGCATAATGAAAAACTGTTTTTT

D: -
V: TRBV19
size: once
J: TRBJ1-2
CDR3: CASSTHSRQIYGYTF
DNA: TGTGCCAGTAGTACCCACTCCAGACAGATCTATGGCTACACCTTC

D: TRBD2
V: TRBV5-1
size: -
J: TRBJ2-1
CDR3: CASSWTSGVYNEQFF
DNA: TGCGCCAGCAGCTGGACTAGCGGGGTTTACAATGAGCAGTTCTTC

D: -
V: TRBV6-6
size: -
J: TRBJ1-2
CDR3: CATHPTGTSYGYTF
DNA: TGTGCCACGCACCCTACCGGGACAAGCTATGGCTACACCTTC

D: -
V: TRBV7-6
size: -
J: TRBJ2-3
CDR3: CASSLVGPGHRTDTQYF
DNA: TGTGCCAGCAGCTTAGTCGGCCCAGGACACCGCACAGATACGCAGTATTTT

D: TRBD2
V: TRBV5-1
size: -
J: TRBJ2-3
CDR3: CASSLARASGSLTDTQYF
DNA: TGCGCCAGCAGCTTGGCCAGGGCTAGCGGGAGTCTCACAGATACGCAGTATTTT

D: -
V: TRBV6-5
size: few
J: TRBJ2-1
CDR3: CASSRQTFYNEQFF
DNA: TGTGCCAGCAGTCGCCAGACATTTTACAATGAGCAGTTCTTC

D: -
V: TRBV18
size: -
J: TRBJ1-2
CDR3: CASSPPGLFYGYTF
DNA: TGTGCCAGCTCACCTCCGGGGTTGTTCTATGGCTACACCTTC

D: TRBD2
V: TRBV18
size: -
J: TRBJ2-3
CDR3: CASSSGASTDTQYF
DNA: TGTGCCAGCTCTAGCGGGGCTAGCACAGATACGCAGTATTTT

D: -
V: TRBV7-9
size: once
J: TRBJ2-3
CDR3: CASSLLLNTQYF
DNA: TGTGCCAGCAGCCTCCTGCTGAATACGCAGTATTTT

D: -
V: TRBV4-2
size: -
J: TRBJ1-2
CDR3: CASSLAGAQVYGYTF
DNA: TGTGCCAGCAGCTTGGCAGGGGCTCAGGTCTATGGCTACACCTTC

D: -
V: TRBV29-1
size: -
J: TRBJ2-5
CDR3: CSVEISLETQYF
DNA: TGCAGCGTTGAAATTAGTTTGGAGACCCAGTACTTC

D: TRBD2
V: TRBV29-1
size: -
J: TRBJ2-2
CDR3: CSVGSGTTYTGELFF
DNA: TGCAGCGTTGGATCCGGGACTACCTACACCGGGGAGCTGTTTTTT

D: -
V: TRBV5-5
size: -
J: TRBJ2-2
CDR3: CASSFGQINTGELFF
DNA: TGTGCCAGCAGCTTTGGACAGATTAACACCGGGGAGCTGTTTTTT

D: TRBD1
V: TRBV18
size: -
J: TRBJ1-2
CDR3: CASSIRTGDLGYTF
DNA: TGTGCCAGCTCAATCAGGACAGGTGACCTCGGCTACACCTTC

D: TRBD2
V: TRBV7-8
size: few
J: TRBJ2-5
CDR3: CASSFGRGAFRETQYF
DNA: TGTGCCAGCAGCTTTGGGCGGGGGGCCTTCCGCGAGACCCAGTACTTC

D: TRBD1
V: TRBV6-5
size: -
J: TRBJ1-5
CDR3: CASRGPTNQPQHF
DNA: TGTGCCTCTAGGGGGCCGACCAATCAGCCCCAGCATTTT

D: TRBD1
V: TRBV5-1
size: -
J: TRBJ1-2
CDR3: CASSLGDTGARYGYTF
DNA: TGCGCCAGCAGCTTGGGAGATACAGGGGCACGGTATGGCTACACCTTC

D: -
V: TRBV27
size: once
J: TRBJ1-3
CDR3: CASSPLPYRAGNTIYF
DNA: TGTGCCAGCAGTCCCTTACCCTACAGGGCTGGAAACACCATATATTTT

D: -
V: TRBV4-1
size: few
J: TRBJ2-5
CDR3: CASSPTGQETQYF
DNA: TGCGCCAGCAGCCCAACAGGTCAAGAGACCCAGTACTTC

D: TRBD1
V: TRBV7-9
size: once
J: TRBJ2-1
CDR3: CASSLGTGGGYNEQFF
DNA: TGTGCCAGCAGCTTAGGGACAGGGGGCGGGTACAATGAGCAGTTCTTC

D: -
V: TRBV11-3
size: -
J: TRBJ2-3
CDR3: CASSLGGAGPDTQYF
DNA: TGTGCCAGCAGCTTAGGGGGGGCAGGGCCAGATACGCAGTATTTT

D: -
V: TRBV6-5
size: -
J: TRBJ1-2
CDR3: CASSALQGKYGYTF
DNA: TGTGCCAGCAGTGCGCTTCAGGGGAAGTATGGCTACACCTTC

D: -
V: TRBV10-2
size: few
J: TRBJ1-2
CDR3: CATRAQEWGRGYTF
DNA: TGCGCCACAAGGGCCCAGGAATGGGGTCGGGGCTACACCTTC

D: TRBD1
V: TRBV27
size: once
J: TRBJ1-2
CDR3: CASSFQGGGYTF
DNA: TGTGCCAGCAGTTTTCAGGGGGGTGGCTACACCTTC

D: -
V: TRBV30
size: -
J: TRBJ2-7
CDR3: CAWTTPGLTYF
DNA: TGTGCCTGGACAACTCCGGGACTTACCTACTTC

D: -
V: TRBV25-1
size: -
J: TRBJ2-7
CDR3: CASSEHGQPYEQYF
DNA: TGTGCCAGCAGTGAACACGGACAGCCGTACGAGCAGTACTTC

D: -
V: TRBV5-6
size: -
J: TRBJ1-5
CDR3: CASSLRDTYQPQHF
DNA: TGTGCCAGCAGCCTCCGGGACACCTATCAGCCCCAGCATTTT

D: TRBD1
V: TRBV6-5
size: few
J: TRBJ2-7
CDR3: CATRTGGAYEQYF
DNA: TGTGCCACCCGGACAGGGGGCGCCTACGAGCAGTACTTC

D: -
V: TRBV29-1
size: -
J: TRBJ1-1
CDR3: CSVNQGIRNTEAFF
DNA: TGCAGCGTCAATCAGGGGATTAGGAACACTGAAGCTTTCTTT

D: -
V: TRBV9
size: few
J: TRBJ1-2
CDR3: CASSGSLTLGPGYTF
DNA: TGTGCCAGCAGCGGCTCCCTGACCCTTGGTCCTGGCTACACCTTC

D: -
V: TRBV12-5
size: -
J: TRBJ1-6
CDR3: CASGLEGGSPLHF
DNA: TGTGCTAGTGGCCTCGAGGGGGGATCACCCCTCCACTTT

D: -
V: TRBV29-1
size: once
J: TRBJ1-2
CDR3: CSVELGPYGYTF
DNA: TGCAGCGTTGAACTAGGGCCGTATGGCTACACCTTC

D: -
V: TRBV11-3
size: -
J: TRBJ1-4
CDR3: CASSLGEKLFF
DNA: TGTGCCAGCAGCTTAGGAGAAAAACTGTTTTTT

D: -
V: TRBV19
size: -
J: TRBJ2-1
CDR3: CASHPWGSNEQFF
DNA: TGTGCCAGTCACCCGTGGGGGTCCAATGAGCAGTTCTTC

D: -
V: TRBV4-2
size: -
J: TRBJ2-1
CDR3: CASSQASSASSYNEQFF
DNA: TGTGCCAGCAGCCAAGCCTCTAGCGCGAGCTCCTACAATGAGCAGTTCTTC

D: TRBD1
V: TRBV25-1
size: -
J: TRBJ2-4
CDR3: CASSAQGAAKNIQYF
DNA: TGTGCCAGCTCAGCACAGGGGGCAGCAAAAAACATTCAGTACTTC

D: -
V: TRBV19
size: -
J: TRBJ2-3
CDR3: CASSISQGSNTQYF
DNA: TGTGCCAGTAGTATATCCCAGGGATCGAATACGCAGTATTTT

D: -
V: TRBV7-2
size: -
J: TRBJ2-5
CDR3: CASSLVGTRGRETQYF
DNA: TGTGCCAGCAGCTTAGTGGGTACCAGGGGTAGAGAGACCCAGTACTTC

D: -
V: TRBV5-8
size: -
J: TRBJ1-1
CDR3: CASSLPQGLGAFF
DNA: TGTGCCAGCAGCTTGCCCCAGGGCCTTGGAGCTTTCTTT

D: TRBD1
V: TRBV2
size: once
J: TRBJ2-7
CDR3: CARSLGQGAEQYF
DNA: TGTGCCAGAAGCTTAGGACAGGGGGCCGAGCAGTACTTC

D: -
V: TRBV18
size: -
J: TRBJ2-3
CDR3: CASSPSDRNTQYF
DNA: TGTGCCAGCTCACCTTCCGACAGGAATACGCAGTATTTT

D: -
V: TRBV30
size: -
J: TRBJ2-1
CDR3: CAWSAQRNNEQFF
DNA: TGTGCCTGGAGTGCCCAGCGGAACAATGAGCAGTTCTTC